This TCR beta chain is from a study of early T cells in non-severe SARS-CoV-2 infection. In the study overall: It was bulk RNA from unsorted whole blood that was sequenced, and the chains were unpaired.

The study, taken as a whole, reports: Matching against VDJdb likely underestimated virus-specific expansions, favoring anti-spike CD8.

This clonotype was counted only a few times. Antigen unknown. CDR3 length: 13 amino acids. Germline V gene sequence: CDR1 MDHEN, CDR2 SYDVKM. V shed 8 bases and J shed 0 bases, with 10 bases lying between them. Molecules of cDNA were individually given unique molecular identifiers that were attached to them. TCRdb recomputed calls from the 5' RACE reads with MiXCR, one row per CDR3 protein. The sample shows approximately 50,000 distinct CDR3 sequences, approximately 8.4% of them seen only once. The chain is built from TRBV28 and TRBJ1-1; tentatively, D is TRBD1 (6 bases). The specimen was whole blood. The clonotype originates from an adult who was a healthcare worker with PCR-confirmed SARS-CoV-2 infection or an uninfected control (not recorded which). CDR3 nucleotides: TGTGCCAGCTTGGACAGAATGAACACTGAAGCTTTCTTT. This translates into CASLDRMNTEAFF.